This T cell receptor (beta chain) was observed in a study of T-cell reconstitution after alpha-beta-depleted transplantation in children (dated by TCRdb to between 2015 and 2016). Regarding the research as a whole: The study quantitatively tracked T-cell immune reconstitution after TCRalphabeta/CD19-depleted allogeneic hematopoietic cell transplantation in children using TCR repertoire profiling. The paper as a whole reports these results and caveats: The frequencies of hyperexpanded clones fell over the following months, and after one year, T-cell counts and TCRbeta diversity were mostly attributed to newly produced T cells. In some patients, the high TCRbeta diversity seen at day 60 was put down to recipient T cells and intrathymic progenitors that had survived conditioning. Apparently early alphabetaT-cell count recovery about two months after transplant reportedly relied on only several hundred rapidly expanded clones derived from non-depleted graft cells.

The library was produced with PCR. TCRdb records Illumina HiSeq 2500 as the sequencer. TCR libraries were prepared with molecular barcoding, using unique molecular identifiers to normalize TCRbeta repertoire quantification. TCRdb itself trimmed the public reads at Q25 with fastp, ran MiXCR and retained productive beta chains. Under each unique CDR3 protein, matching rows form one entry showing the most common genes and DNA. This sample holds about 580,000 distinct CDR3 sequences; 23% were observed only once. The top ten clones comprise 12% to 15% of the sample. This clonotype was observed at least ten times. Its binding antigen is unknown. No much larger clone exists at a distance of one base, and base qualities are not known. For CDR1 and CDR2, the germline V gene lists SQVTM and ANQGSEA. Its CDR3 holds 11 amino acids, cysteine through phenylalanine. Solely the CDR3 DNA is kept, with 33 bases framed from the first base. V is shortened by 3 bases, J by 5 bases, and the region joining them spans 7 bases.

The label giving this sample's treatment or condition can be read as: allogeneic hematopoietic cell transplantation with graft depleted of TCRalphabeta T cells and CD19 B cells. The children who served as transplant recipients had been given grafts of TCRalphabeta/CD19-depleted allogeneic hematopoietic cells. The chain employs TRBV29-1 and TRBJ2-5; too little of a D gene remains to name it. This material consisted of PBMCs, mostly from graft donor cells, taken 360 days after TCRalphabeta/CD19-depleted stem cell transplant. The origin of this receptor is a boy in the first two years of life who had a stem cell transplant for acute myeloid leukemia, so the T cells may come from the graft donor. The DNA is TGCAGCGTTGAGTTGTTGGAGACCCAGTACTTC. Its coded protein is CSVELLETQYF.